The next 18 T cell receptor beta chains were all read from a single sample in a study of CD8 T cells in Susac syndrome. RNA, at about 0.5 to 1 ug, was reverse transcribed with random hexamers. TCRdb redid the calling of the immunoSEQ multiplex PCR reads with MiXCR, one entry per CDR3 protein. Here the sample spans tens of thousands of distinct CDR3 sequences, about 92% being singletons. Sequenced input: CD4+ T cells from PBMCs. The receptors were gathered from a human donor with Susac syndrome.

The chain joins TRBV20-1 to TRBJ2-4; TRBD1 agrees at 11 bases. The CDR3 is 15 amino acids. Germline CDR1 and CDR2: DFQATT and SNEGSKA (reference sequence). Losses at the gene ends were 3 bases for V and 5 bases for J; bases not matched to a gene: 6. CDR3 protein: CSASGRTGGENIQYF. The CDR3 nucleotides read TGCAGTGCTAGCGGCAGGACAGGGGGCGAAAACATTCAGTACTTC.

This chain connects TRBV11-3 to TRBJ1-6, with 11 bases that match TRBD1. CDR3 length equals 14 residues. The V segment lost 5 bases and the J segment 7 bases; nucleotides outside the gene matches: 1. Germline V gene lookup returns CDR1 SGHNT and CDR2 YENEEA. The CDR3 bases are TGTGCCAGCAGCCGGGACAGGGGGAATTCACCCCTCCACTTT. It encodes CASSRDRGNSPLHF.

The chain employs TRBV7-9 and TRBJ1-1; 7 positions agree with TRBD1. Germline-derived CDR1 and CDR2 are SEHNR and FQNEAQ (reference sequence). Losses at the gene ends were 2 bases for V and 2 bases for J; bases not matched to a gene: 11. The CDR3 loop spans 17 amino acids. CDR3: CASSLKGVAGGNTEAFF. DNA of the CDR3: TGTGCCAGCAGCTTAAAGGGTGTGGCAGGGGGAAACACTGAAGCTTTCTTT.

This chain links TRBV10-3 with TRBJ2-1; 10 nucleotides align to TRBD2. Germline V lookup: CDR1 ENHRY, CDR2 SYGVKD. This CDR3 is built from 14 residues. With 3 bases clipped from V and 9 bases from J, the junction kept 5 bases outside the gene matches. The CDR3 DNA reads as TGTGCCATCAGTGATCTAGCGGGGGTGGGTGAGCAGTTCTTC. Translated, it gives CAISDLAGVGEQFF.

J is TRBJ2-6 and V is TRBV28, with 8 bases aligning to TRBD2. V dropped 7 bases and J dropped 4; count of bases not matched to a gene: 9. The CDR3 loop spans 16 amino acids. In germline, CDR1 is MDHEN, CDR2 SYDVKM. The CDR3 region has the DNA TGTGCCAGCACGAAGGGACTAGGTCCGGGGGCCAACGTCCTGACTTTC. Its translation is CASTKGLGPGANVLTF. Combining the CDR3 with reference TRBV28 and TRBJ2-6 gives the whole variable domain DVKVTQSSRYLVKRTGEKVFLECVQDMDHENMFWYRQDPGLGLRLIYFSYDVKMKEKGDIPEGYSVSREKKERFSLILESASTNQTSMYLCASTKGLGPGANVLTFGAGSRLTVL.

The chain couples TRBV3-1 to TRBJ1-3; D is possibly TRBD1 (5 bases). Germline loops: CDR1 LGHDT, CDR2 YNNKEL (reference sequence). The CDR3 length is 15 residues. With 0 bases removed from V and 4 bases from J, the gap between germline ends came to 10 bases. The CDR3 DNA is TGTGCCAGCAGCCAAGAAGCAGGGTTCGGAAACACCATATATTTT. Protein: CASSQEAGFGNTIYF.

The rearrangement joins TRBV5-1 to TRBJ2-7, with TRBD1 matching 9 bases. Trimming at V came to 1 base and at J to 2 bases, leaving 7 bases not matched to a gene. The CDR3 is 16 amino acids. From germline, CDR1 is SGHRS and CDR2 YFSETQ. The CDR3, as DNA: TGCGCCAGCAGCTTGAACCAACAGGGGGCCACCTACGAGCAGTACTTC. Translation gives CASSLNQQGATYEQYF.

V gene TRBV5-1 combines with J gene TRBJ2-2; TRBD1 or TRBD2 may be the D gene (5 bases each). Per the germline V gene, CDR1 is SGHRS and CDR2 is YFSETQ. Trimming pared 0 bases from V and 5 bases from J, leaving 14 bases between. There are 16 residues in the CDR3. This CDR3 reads CASSLDLLRGTGELFF. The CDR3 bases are TGCGCCAGCAGCTTGGATCTCCTGAGGGGAACCGGGGAGCTGTTTTTT.

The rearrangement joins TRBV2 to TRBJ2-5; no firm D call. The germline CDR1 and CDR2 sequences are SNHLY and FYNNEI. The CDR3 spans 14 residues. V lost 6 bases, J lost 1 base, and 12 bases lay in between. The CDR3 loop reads CASSGGTFQETQYF. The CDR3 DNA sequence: TGTGCCAGCAGCGGCGGCACTTTCCAAGAGACCCAGTACTTC.

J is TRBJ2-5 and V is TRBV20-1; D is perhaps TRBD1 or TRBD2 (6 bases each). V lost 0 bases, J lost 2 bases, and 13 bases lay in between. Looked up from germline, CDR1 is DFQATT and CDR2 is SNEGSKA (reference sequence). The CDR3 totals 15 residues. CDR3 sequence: CSAREWGGTQETQYF. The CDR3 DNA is TGCAGTGCTAGAGAGTGGGGCGGGACACAAGAGACCCAGTACTTC.

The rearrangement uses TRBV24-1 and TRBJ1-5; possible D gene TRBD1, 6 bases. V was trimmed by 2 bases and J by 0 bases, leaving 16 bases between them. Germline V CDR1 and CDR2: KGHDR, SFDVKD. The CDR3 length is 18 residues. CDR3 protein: CATSDSGPGAYSNQPQHF. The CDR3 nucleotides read TGTGCCACCAGTGATTCGGGCCCAGGGGCTTATAGCAATCAGCCCCAGCATTTT.

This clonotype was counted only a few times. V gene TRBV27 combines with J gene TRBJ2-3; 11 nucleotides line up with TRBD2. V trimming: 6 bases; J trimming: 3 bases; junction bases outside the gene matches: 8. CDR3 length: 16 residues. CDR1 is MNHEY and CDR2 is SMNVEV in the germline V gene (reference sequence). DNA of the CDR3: TGTGCCAGCAGCAGACTAGCGGGGAGGGTGACAGATACGCAGTATTTT. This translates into CASSRLAGRVTDTQYF.

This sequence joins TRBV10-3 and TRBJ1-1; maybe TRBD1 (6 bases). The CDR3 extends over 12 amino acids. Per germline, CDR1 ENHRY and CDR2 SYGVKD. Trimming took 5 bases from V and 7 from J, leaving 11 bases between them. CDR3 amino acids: CAISPATGEAFF. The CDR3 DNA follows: TGTGCCATCAGTCCTGCGACAGGTGAAGCTTTCTTT.

The CDR3 is CASSQRLAVKGTDTQYF. The CDR3 region has the DNA TGTGCCAGCAGCCAGAGACTAGCGGTTAAGGGCACAGATACGCAGTATTTT. The rearrangement uses TRBV3-1 and TRBJ2-3; 9 bases are a match to TRBD2. Germline loops: CDR1 LGHDT, CDR2 YNNKEL (reference sequence). CDR3 length: 17 residues. Trimming at V came to 3 bases and at J to 1 base, leaving 8 bases not matched to a gene.

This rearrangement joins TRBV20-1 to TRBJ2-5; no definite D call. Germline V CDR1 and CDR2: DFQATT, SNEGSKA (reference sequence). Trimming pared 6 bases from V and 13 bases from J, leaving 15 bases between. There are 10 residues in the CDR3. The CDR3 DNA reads TGCAGTGCCGTTTATGACTGGGGGTACTTC. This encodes CSAVYDWGYF.

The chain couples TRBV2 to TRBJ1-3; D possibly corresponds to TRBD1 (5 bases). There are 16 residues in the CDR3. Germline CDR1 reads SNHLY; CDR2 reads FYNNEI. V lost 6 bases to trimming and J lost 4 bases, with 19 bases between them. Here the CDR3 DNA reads TGTGCCAGCAGAAACCAGGGTCGGGTCTCCGGAAACACCATATATTTT. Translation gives CASRNQGRVSGNTIYF. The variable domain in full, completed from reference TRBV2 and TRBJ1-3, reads EPEVTQTPSHQVTQMGQEVILRCVPISNHLYFYWYRQILGQKVEFLVSFYNNEISEKSEIFDDQFSVERPDGSNFTLKIRSTKLEDSAMYFCASRNQGRVSGNTIYFGEGSWLTVV.

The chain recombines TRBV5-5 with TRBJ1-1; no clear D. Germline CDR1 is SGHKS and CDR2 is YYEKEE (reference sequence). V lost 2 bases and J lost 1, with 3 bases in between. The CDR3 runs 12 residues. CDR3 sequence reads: CASSFTNTEAFF. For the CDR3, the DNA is TGTGCCAGCAGCTTTACGAACACTGAAGCTTTCTTT.

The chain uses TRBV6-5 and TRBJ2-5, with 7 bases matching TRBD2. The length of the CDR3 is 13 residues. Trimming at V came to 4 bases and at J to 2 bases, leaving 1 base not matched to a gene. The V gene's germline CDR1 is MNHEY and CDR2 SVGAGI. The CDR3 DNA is TGTGCCAGCAGTTCAGCGGGGCAAGAGACCCAGTACTTC. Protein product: CASSSAGQETQYF.